This T cell receptor (beta chain) was observed in a study of CD4 T cells in relation to SARS-CoV-2 and coronaviruses. As for the study in general: ViraFEST: approximately 10-day antigen culture of PBMCs, then TCR beta CDR3 sequencing.

Overall study findings and caveats: In about 65% of donors, memory CD4+ clonotypes crossrecognized SARS-CoV-2 and at least one common cold coronavirus spike.

Trimming removed 1 base at V and 6 bases at J, with 4 bases between. This CDR3 region has 12 residues. Germline V gene sequence: CDR1 SGHTA, CDR2 FQGNSA. As regards this clone: Its antigen is unidentified.

Naive and memory CD4+ T cells were separated from cryopreserved PBMCs. Sequenced by immunoSEQ multiplex PCR; TCRdb stores in-frame clones only, minus some. The table has about 43,000 clones, over 75% seen once. The sample comprised naive CD4+ T cells from PBMCs, cultured in vitro. Subset given: naive CD4+ T cells isolated by negative enrichment. This sequence was found in an adult with COVID-19. The rearrangement links TRBV7-2 to TRBJ2-1; no firm D call. CDR3 in amino acids: CASSLDFNEQFF. CDR3 DNA: TGTGCCAGCAGCTTAGATTTCAATGAGCAGTTCTTC.